Following are 27 T cell receptor beta chains from one sample sequenced in a study of early T cells in non-severe SARS-CoV-2 infection. TCRdb analysed the 5' RACE reads with MiXCR anew, one entry per CDR3 protein. The sample consists of roughly 60,000 distinct CDR3 sequences, about 7.1% of them appearing once. Sequenced material: whole blood, taken at baseline. All receptors come from an adult who was a healthcare worker with PCR-confirmed SARS-CoV-2 infection or an uninfected control (not recorded which).

Many counts were recorded for this clonotype. The V call is TRBV14, the J call TRBJ1-1; D not certain. Germline CDR1 and CDR2: SGHDN and FVKESK. V lost 0 bases and J 1 base, leaving 9 bases between the germline ends. This CDR3 is built from 15 residues. The DNA for the CDR3 is TGTGCCAGCAGCCAAGATATTTTCAGGAACACTGAAGCTTTCTTT. As protein: CASSQDIFRNTEAFF. Full variable domain (remainder filled in from reference TRBV14 and TRBJ1-1): EAGVTQFPSHSVIEKGQTVTLRCDPISGHDNLYWYRRVMGKEIKFLLHFVKESKQDESGMPNNRFLAERTGGTYSTLKVQPAELEDSGVYFCASSQDIFRNTEAFFGQGTRLTVV.

This clonotype was found many times. V gene TRBV30 combines with J gene TRBJ2-1; 8 bases line up with TRBD2. With V trimmed by 4 bases and J by 6 bases, 8 bases remained unmatched. The CDR3 spans 14 residues. The germline CDR1 and CDR2 sequences are GTSNPN and SVGIG (reference sequence). This CDR3 is CAWTRGLAGNEQFF. The CDR3 nucleotides read TGTGCCTGGACCAGAGGACTAGCAGGCAATGAGCAGTTCTTC.

This clonotype occurred many times. The chain has TRBV29-1 and TRBJ2-3; TRBD2 matches 8 bases. The CDR3 length is 12 residues. From germline, CDR1 is SQVTM and CDR2 ANQGSEA. V lost 6 bases, J lost 6 bases, and 5 bases stayed unmatched. This CDR3 is CSVGLAGDTQYF. For the CDR3, the DNA is TGCAGCGTCGGACTAGCAGGGGATACGCAGTATTTT.

This clonotype was seen ten or more times. V gene TRBV14 combines with J gene TRBJ1-3, with D perhaps TRBD1 (5 bases). The CDR3 is 14 amino acids. Trimming removed 4 bases at V and 3 bases at J, with 10 bases between. In germline, CDR1 is SGHDN, CDR2 FVKESK. CDR3 protein: CASSRGVLGNTIYF. The CDR3 bases are TGTGCCAGCAGCCGGGGGGTGCTTGGAAACACCATATATTTT.

This clonotype was picked up many times. The chain has TRBV18 and TRBJ2-7, with 7 bases fitting TRBD2. The CDR3 consists of 15 residues. J lost 2 bases, V lost 2 bases, and 6 bases had no gene match. The germline CDR1 and CDR2 sequences are KGHSH and LQKENI. The CDR3 spells CASSPSPAGTYEQYF. The CDR3 DNA is TGTGCCAGCTCACCAAGCCCAGCGGGGACCTACGAGCAGTACTTC.

This chain joins TRBV7-2 and TRBJ1-2; 8 positions match TRBD1. Germline V gene lookup returns CDR1 SGHTA and CDR2 FQGNSA. This CDR3 spans 14 amino acids. V shed 4 bases, J shed 4 bases, and the junction held 5 bases outside the gene matches. DNA of the CDR3: TGTGCCAGCAGCTCCGACAGGGGACCCTATGGCTACACCTTC. This translates into CASSSDRGPYGYTF.

Remarks on this clonotype: A junction end diverges from the germline sequence, so it may reflect a read error. The chain carries TRBV29-1 and TRBJ1-2, with 8 positions matching TRBD1. Germline V gene sequence: CDR1 SQVTM, CDR2 ANQGSEA. The CDR3 has 13 residues. In DNA, the CDR3 is TGCAGCGTCCCCGACAGGGGCCGTGTCGCTGAAGACTTC. Its protein product is CSVPDRGRVAEDF. Complete variable domain (other parts from reference TRBV29-1 and TRBJ1-2): SAVISQKPSRDICQRGTSLTIQCQVDSQVTMMFWYRQQPGQSLTLIATANQGSEATYESGFVIDKFPISRPNLTFSTLTVSNMSPEDSSIYLCSVPDRGRVAEDFGSGTRLTVV.

This clonotype was seen at least ten times. This sequence joins TRBV5-1 and TRBJ2-3; the match to TRBD2 covers 7 bases. Germline V gives CDR1 SGHRS, CDR2 YFSETQ. Losses at the gene ends were 5 bases for V and 4 bases for J; bases not matched to a gene: 10. The CDR3 has 15 residues. CDR3 in amino acids: CASSPTSLGADTQYF. In DNA form, the CDR3 reads TGCGCCAGCAGTCCGACTAGCCTTGGAGCAGATACGCAGTATTTT. Full variable domain (rest looked up from reference TRBV5-1 and TRBJ2-3): KAGVTQTPRYLIKTRGQQVTLSCSPISGHRSVSWYQQTPGQGLQFLFEYFSETQRNKGNFPGRFSGRQFSNSRSEMNVSTLELGDSALYLCASSPTSLGADTQYFGPGTRLTVL.

The J gene is TRBJ2-5, the V gene TRBV30; D not certain. Germline V gene sequence: CDR1 GTSNPN, CDR2 SVGIG (reference sequence). This CDR3 comprises 11 residues. Trimming stripped 0 bases from V and 4 bases from J, with 3 bases between. The CDR3 DNA sequence: TGTGCCTGGAGTGTAGGAGAGACCCAGTACTTC. Its translation: CAWSVGETQYF.

This clonotype was seen many times. CDR3 loop: CASSSVFENEQFF. Here the CDR3 DNA reads TGTGCCAGCAGCTCAGTCTTCGAAAATGAGCAGTTCTTC. The chain joins TRBV7-9 to TRBJ2-1, with D hard to call. CDR1 and CDR2 from the germline V gene are SEHNR and FQNEAQ (reference sequence). V shed 4 bases and J shed 7 bases, with 11 bases lying between them. The CDR3 contains 13 residues.

This clonotype was recorded many times. The gene calls are TRBV11-2 and TRBJ2-2; D remains unclear. The V end was cut by 5 bases, the J end by 8 bases, with 9 bases between. Germline V CDR1 and CDR2: SGHAT, FQNNGV. CDR3 size: 12 residues. Here the CDR3 reads CASSRPTGELFF. For the CDR3, the DNA is TGTGCCAGCAGCCGCCCGACAGGGGAGCTGTTTTTT.

This clonotype was seen a few times. The CDR3 bases are TGTGCCAGCAGCCCGCGGAGTTACCAAGAGACCCAGTACTTC. Amino acid sequence: CASSPRSYQETQYF. The V call is TRBV12-3 or TRBV12-4, the J call TRBJ2-5; D is uncertain. The CDR3 length is 14 residues. Trimming shortened V by 6 bases and J by 0 bases, and 11 bases separated the two germline ends.

This clonotype was seen repeatedly, ten times or more. DNA of the CDR3: TGTGCCAGCAGCCGAATGGGCAAGAGGGGCAATGAGCAGTTCTTC. Its translation is CASSRMGKRGNEQFF. The rearrangement joins TRBV12-3 or TRBV12-4 to TRBJ2-1; possibly TRBD1 or TRBD2 for D (5 bases each). CDR3 length: 15 residues. Trimming pared 6 bases from V and 6 bases from J, leaving 18 bases between.

This chain connects TRBV29-1 to TRBJ2-5; D might be TRBD2 (5 bases). The CDR3 consists of 11 residues. Looked up from germline, CDR1 is SQVTM and CDR2 is ANQGSEA. The V end lost 7 bases, the J end lost 4 bases, and 10 bases lay between the germline ends. CDR3 nucleotide sequence: TGCAGCGGGGGAGAGCGAGAGACCCAGTACTTC. Amino acids: CSGGERETQYF.

This chain uses TRBV20-1 with TRBJ2-5, with 10 bases lining up with TRBD2. Germline values: CDR1 DFQATT, CDR2 SNEGSKA (reference sequence). J gave up 7 bases and V 4 bases, and 12 bases lay outside the gene matches. The CDR3 spans 15 residues. CDR3 in DNA: TGCAGTGCTACAACTAGCGGGGACCTTTTTAGGACCCAGTACTTC. Residues: CSATTSGDLFRTQYF.

A remark on this clonotype: A read error may explain this, as a much larger clone is one base away. This chain uses TRBV20-1 with TRBJ2-1; no clear D. CDR1 is DFQATT and CDR2 is SNEGSKA in the germline V gene (reference sequence). The CDR3 is made up of 13 amino acids. DNA of the CDR3: TGCAGTGCTAAGGGCCGGTCCTACAATGTGCAGTTCTTC. Protein product: CSAKGRSYNVQFF.

V is TRBV6-2 or TRBV6-3 and J is TRBJ1-1; D is uncertain. This CDR3 has 12 residues. The V gene's germline CDR1 is MNHEY and CDR2 SVGEGT. Trimming stripped 2 bases from V and 3 bases from J, with 4 bases between. The CDR3 protein is CASSYGYTEAFF. CDR3 in DNA: TGTGCCAGCAGTTACGGCTACACTGAAGCTTTCTTT.

There are a few counts of this clonotype. Here the CDR3 reads CASSTGSAQETQYF. The CDR3 DNA reads as TGTGCTAGTTCAACGGGGTCGGCCCAAGAGACCCAGTACTTC. The chain combines TRBV12-5 with TRBJ2-5; tentative D call: TRBD2 (5 bases). The CDR3 totals 14 residues. V lost 8 bases to trimming and J lost 1 base, with 14 bases between them. Germline V lookup: CDR1 LGHNT, CDR2 FRNRAP.

The chain recombines TRBV9 with TRBJ1-4; D ambiguous. Trimming shortened V by 3 bases and J by 5 bases, and 17 bases separated the two germline ends. This CDR3 region has 16 residues. Germline CDR1 SGDLS, CDR2 YYNGEE. The CDR3 sequence: CASSAPRGLVNEKLFF. CDR3 nucleotides: TGTGCCAGCAGCGCCCCAAGAGGGTTGGTGAATGAAAAACTGTTTTTT.

The chain has TRBV10-3 and TRBJ1-1, with D perhaps TRBD1 (6 bases). The germline V gene has CDR1 ENHRY and CDR2 SYGVKD. The V and J ends lost 6 bases and 1 base respectively, with 12 bases between them. CDR3 length: 14 amino acids. The CDR3 region has the DNA TGTGCCATCAGCCGGGACACCGAGAACACTGAAGCTTTCTTT. Protein: CAISRDTENTEAFF.

This clonotype was seen ten or more times. This chain joins TRBV4-3 and TRBJ2-7, with TRBD2 matching over 8 bases. V gave up 0 bases and J gave up 8 bases; unmatched junction bases: 12. Germline V gene lookup returns CDR1 LGHNA and CDR2 YSLEER. CDR3 length: 16 residues. This CDR3 is CASSQDTSGGDGKQYF. The CDR3 DNA follows: TGCGCCAGCAGCCAAGATACGAGCGGGGGTGATGGTAAGCAGTACTTC.

This clonotype came up a few times. The V gene is TRBV9, the J gene TRBJ2-7, with a tentative D call TRBD2 (6 bases). CDR3 length equals 13 residues. Germline loops: CDR1 SGDLS, CDR2 YYNGEE. Trimming stripped 4 bases from V and 6 bases from J, with 14 bases between. The CDR3 nucleotides read TGTGCCAGCAGCCCCGGAGGGCCCCGCGAGCAGTACTTC. This codes for CASSPGGPREQYF.

In this sample, this clonotype turned up a few times. The chain employs TRBV2 and TRBJ1-2, with D tentatively TRBD1 (5 bases). This CDR3 region has 14 residues. The ends were cut back, 5 bases at V and 6 bases at J, with 16 bases in the middle. Germline V lookup: CDR1 SNHLY, CDR2 FYNNEI. CDR3 coding DNA: TGTGCCAGCAGTCTCGGCCGGGGGAGGCATGGCTACACCTTC. Its translation: CASSLGRGRHGYTF.

The CDR3 DNA sequence: TGTGCCAGCAGCCCATTTGTGGGGGAAGCTTTCTTT. Its translation is CASSPFVGEAFF. This chain uses TRBV28 with TRBJ1-1, with D hard to call. Between the trimmed V and J ends, which lost 6 bases and 8 bases, there was a span of 13 bases. From germline, CDR1 is MDHEN and CDR2 SYDVKM. This CDR3 has 12 amino acids.

This clonotype has a count of ten or more. The chain is built from TRBV28 and TRBJ1-5; D is unclear. This CDR3 has 12 residues. The V gene lost 7 bases and the J gene lost 5 bases, with 9 bases spanning the gap. Germline assignment: CDR1 MDHEN and CDR2 SYDVKM. The CDR3 DNA reads as TGTGCCAGCACAGGTGATCATCAGCCCCAGCATTTT. The encoded protein is CASTGDHQPQHF. Combining the CDR3 with reference TRBV28 and TRBJ1-5 gives the whole variable domain DVKVTQSSRYLVKRTGEKVFLECVQDMDHENMFWYRQDPGLGLRLIYFSYDVKMKEKGDIPEGYSVSREKKERFSLILESASTNQTSMYLCASTGDHQPQHFGDGTRLSIL.

The table lists this clonotype with a few counts. This chain joins TRBV6-5 and TRBJ2-7, with 7 bases lining up with TRBD2. CDR1 MNHEY and CDR2 SVGAGI come from the germline V gene. Trimming at V came to 2 bases and at J to 6 bases, leaving 10 bases not matched to a gene. The CDR3 is made up of 15 amino acids. The CDR3 coding sequence is TGTGCCAGCAGTTACGAGGAGGGAGGGGTGACCGAGCAGTACTTC. It yields the protein CASSYEEGGVTEQYF.

This clonotype has a count of ten or more. This chain's CDR3 is CASSQDIILSGTYGYTF. The CDR3 nucleotides are TGCGCCAGCAGCCAAGATATTATACTATCGGGGACCTATGGCTACACCTTC. The genes are TRBV4-3 and TRBJ1-2; the D gene is possibly TRBD1 (5 bases). Deletions cut 0 bases from V and 4 bases from J, with 18 bases between. Germline V CDR1 and CDR2: LGHNA, YSLEER. The CDR3 sequence is 17 residues long.